This T cell receptor (beta chain) was profiled in a study of Ad26.COV2.S vaccination and SARS-CoV-2 variants. Study observations and caveats: Total T cell responses may have been underestimated by the TCR breadth and depth analyses. The authors reported substantial breadth in spike-specific CD8+ and CD4+ T cell responses after vaccination.

Note on this clone: The antigen remains unidentified.

This CDR3 comprises 13 residues. V shed 4 bases and J shed 1 base, with 7 bases lying between them. The germline V gene encodes CDR1 MRHNA and CDR2 SNTAGT. Sequencing was performed with immunoSEQ multiplex PCR; in TCRdb, only in-frame clones are kept and a portion is missing. The sample lists roughly 380,000 clones; around 92% were seen once. This material consisted of peripheral blood, taken after recovery from COVID-19. The receptor comes from a human donor who had recovered from COVID-19. The V gene is TRBV6-4, the J gene TRBJ1-1; D is unresolved. CDR3 DNA sequence: TGTGCCAGCAGTGTTCGGCCGAACACTGAAGCTTTCTTT. Translated, it gives CASSVRPNTEAFF.